One TCR beta chain is described in this entry. The antigen it binds to is not known. There are no base qualities to consult, and no much larger clone falls within one base. Trimming costs V 0 bases and J 0 bases, and their ends lie 13 bases apart. CDR1 and CDR2, looked up from the germline V gene (reference sequence), are LGHDT and YNNKEL. The CDR3 measures 17 amino acids from cysteine to phenylalanine. Just the 51-base CDR3 DNA is kept, in frame starting at base 1. Synthesis of TCR cDNA relied on 5'RACE template switching, a step that introduced a universal primer site along with unique molecular identifiers. Priming of cDNA synthesis was performed from both the TCR alpha and TCR beta constant segments. Two PCR steps were used to amplify libraries, with sample barcodes and sequencing adapters being added in the second step. Sequencing of the libraries was done on either Illumina HiSeq 2500 (2x100 bp) or NovaSeq (2x150 bp). The source study handled its data this way. Reads were demultiplexed and collapsed into UMI consensus sequences with MIGEC, and V(D)J alignment was performed with MiXCR. Clonotypes responding to the vaccine were identified with edgeR on replicate PBMC samples, with the criteria of FDR below 0.01 and a log2 fold change above 5 up to day 15. Each bulk clonotype received a CD4 or CD8 identity based on whether the sequenced CD4 or CD8 repertoire contained that clonotype at higher abundance. TCRdb reworked the public reads: Q25 trimming with fastp, MiXCR clone assembly, productive beta chains retained. One record per CDR3 amino acid sequence lists the most common genes and DNA. V and J calls and clone size were set by TCRdb, not the authors. The sample has 300,000 or so distinct CDR3 sequences on record, around 6.8% of them singletons. The ten largest make up over 15% of the sample.

These data belong to a study of T cells after yellow fever vaccination (dated by TCRdb to between 2018 and 2020). Some background on the complete study: The SMART-Seq v4 Ultra Low Input RNA kit was used to prepare libraries from fractions with low cell numbers. Two healthy male donors, one aged 18 to 30 and one aged 30 to 40 years, made up the cohort. Blood was collected at multiple timepoints before and after primary and secondary immunization, and bulk PBMC replicates and cell subsets were isolated. To track T-cell clones before and after primary and booster YFV17D yellow fever vaccination, bulk TCR alpha and beta repertoires were sequenced longitudinally.

Per the publication, the treatment or condition label means: live attenuated yellow fever vaccine strain. At every blood-draw timepoint, two biological replicates of bulk PBMCs were collected. A standard Ficoll-Paque protocol was used to isolate PBMCs from peripheral blood. TriZol was used to extract RNA from bulk PBMCs, CD4 and CD8 fractions, and dextramer-positive and dextramer-negative fractions. Overall study outcomes, separate from this receptor: The secondary T-cell response was found to be weaker but faster than the primary response, with a peak reached on day 5 rather than on day 15. The study included only a couple of donors, which limits how far the findings can be generalized. A small fraction of clonotypes showed up in both the CD4 and CD8 compartments, probably as a result of convergent recombination. Most clones expanded after primary vaccination (around 96% of CD4 and about 85% of CD8) were re-detected after the booster, suggesting that broad memory maintenance occurred. Because abundant contaminating clonotypes from the bulk population could be contained in FACS-sorted repertoires, computational filtering was required.

The source is a man younger than 35 who received the YFV17D yellow fever vaccine. Material: PBMCs, obtained about 41 days after the first yellow fever vaccination. Recombination connected TRBV3-1 to TRBJ2-3, with a weak D call of TRBD1 (6 bases match). The CDR3 here reads CASSQDWDTSSTDTQYF. The bases are TGTGCCAGCAGCCAAGATTGGGACACATCTAGCACAGATACGCAGTATTTT.